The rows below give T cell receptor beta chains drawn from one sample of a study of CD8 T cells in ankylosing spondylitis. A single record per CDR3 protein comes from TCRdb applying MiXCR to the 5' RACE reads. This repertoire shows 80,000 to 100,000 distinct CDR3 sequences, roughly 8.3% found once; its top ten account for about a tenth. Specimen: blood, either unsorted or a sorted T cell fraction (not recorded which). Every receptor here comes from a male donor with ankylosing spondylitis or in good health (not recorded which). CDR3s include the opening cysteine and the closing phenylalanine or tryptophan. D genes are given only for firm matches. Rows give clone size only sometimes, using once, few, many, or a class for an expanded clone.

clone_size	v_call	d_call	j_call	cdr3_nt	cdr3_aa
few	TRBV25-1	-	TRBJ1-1	TGTGCCAGCAGTGAATCTCGGTCTGGGCTGAACACTGAAGCTTTCTTT	CASSESRSGLNTEAFF
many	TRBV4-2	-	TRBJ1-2	TGTGCCAGCAGCACCCGACAGGATTCATATGGCTACACCTTC	CASSTRQDSYGYTF
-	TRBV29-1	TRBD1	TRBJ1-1	TGCAGCGTTGCGTCGGGACAGCTGAACACTGAAGCTTTCTTT	CSVASGQLNTEAFF
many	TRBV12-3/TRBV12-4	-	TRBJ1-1	TGTGCCAGCAGTTTGGGAAGGGACACTGAAGCTTTCTTT	CASSLGRDTEAFF
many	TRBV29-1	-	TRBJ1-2	TGCAGCGTTGCCGCGGGGGGACAAGCCGCTAACTATGGCTACACCTTC	CSVAAGGQAANYGYTF
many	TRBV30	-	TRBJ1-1	TGTGCCTGGAGGGGGGGGGTCCCCGGCACTGAAGCTTTCTTT	CAWRGGVPGTEAFF
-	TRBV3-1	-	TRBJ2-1	TGTGCCAGCAGCCATCGTGCCAGAAGATACTACAATGAGCAGTTCTTC	CASSHRARRYYNEQFF
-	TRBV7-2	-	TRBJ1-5	TGTACCAGCAGCCGTAGAGGACAGACCAATCAGCCCCAGCATTTT	CTSSRRGQTNQPQHF
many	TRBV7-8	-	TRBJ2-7	TGTGCCAGCAGCTTAGGCAGAATGCCTTGGACCTACGAGCAGTACTTC	CASSLGRMPWTYEQYF
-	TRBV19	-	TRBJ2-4	TGTGCCAGCAGTCGGAGGGCCAAAAACATTCAGTACTTC	CASSRRAKNIQYF
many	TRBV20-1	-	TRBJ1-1	TGCAGTGCTAGAGATGCCCTGAACACTGAAGCTTTCTTT	CSARDALNTEAFF
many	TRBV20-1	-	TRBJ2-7	TGCAGTGCTAGGGGTGCCGCGCCCAGCTCCTACGAGCAGTACTTC	CSARGAAPSSYEQYF
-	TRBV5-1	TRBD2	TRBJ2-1	TGCGCCAGCAGCTCCTCCGCTAGCGGGAGGCCGTACAATGAGCAGTTCTTC	CASSSSASGRPYNEQFF
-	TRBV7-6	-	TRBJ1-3	TGTGCCAGCAGCCCCGGAGGACTCCCTGGAAACACCATATATTTT	CASSPGGLPGNTIYF
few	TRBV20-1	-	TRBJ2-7	TGCAGTGCTAGGGTTCCAGGTGATGAGCAGTACTTC	CSARVPGDEQYF
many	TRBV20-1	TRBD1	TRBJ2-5	TGCAGTGCTAGAAACAGGGGAACCAGCCCGACTCAAGAGACCCAGTACTTC	CSARNRGTSPTQETQYF
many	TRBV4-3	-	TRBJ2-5	TGCGCCAGCAGCCAAGTATCGGTCAGGGGACGAGAAGAGACCCAGTACTTC	CASSQVSVRGREETQYF
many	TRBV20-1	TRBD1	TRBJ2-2	TGCAGTGCTAGGAGGACAGGGTACACCGGGGAGCTGTTTTTT	CSARRTGYTGELFF
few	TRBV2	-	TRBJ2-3	TGTGCCAGCAGTGAACTCCGGGACCCTCGCACAGATACGCAGTATTTT	CASSELRDPRTDTQYF
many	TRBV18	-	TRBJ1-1	TGTGCCAGCTCACGGGGGGATGAAGCTTTCTTT	CASSRGDEAFF
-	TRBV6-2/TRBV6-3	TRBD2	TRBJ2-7	TGTGCCAGCACCTTCGGGAGGGCCTCTTACGAGCAGTACTTC	CASTFGRASYEQYF
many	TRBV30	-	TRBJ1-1	TGTGCCTGGAGGCTAGCAGGCGAAGCTTTCTTT	CAWRLAGEAFF
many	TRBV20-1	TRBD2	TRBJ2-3	TGCAGTGCTAGATTAGCGGGAGGGCCCGGAGATACGCAGTATTTT	CSARLAGGPGDTQYF
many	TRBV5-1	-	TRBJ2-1	TGCGCCAGCAGCTTGGCAGGGAGTCCCGATGAGCAGTTCTTC	CASSLAGSPDEQFF
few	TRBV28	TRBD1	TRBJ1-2	TGTGCCAGCAGTCCGGGACAGGGGGGAACGATCTATGGCTACACCTTC	CASSPGQGGTIYGYTF
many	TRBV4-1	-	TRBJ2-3	TGCGCCAGCAGCCAAAAATTTACAGATACGCAGTATTTT	CASSQKFTDTQYF